One and the same sample provided the 8 T cell receptor beta chains below, sequenced in a study of blood T cell repertoires in COVID-19. Profiled with immunoSEQ multiplex PCR; TCRdb holds only in-frame clones, not every one. Here the sample spans about 82,000 clones, 83% being singletons. Specimen: peripheral blood. These receptors came from a woman aged 60-75 years with acute or convalescent COVID-19.

This chain uses TRBV2 with TRBJ2-3; D may be TRBD2 (6 bases). Trimming removed 5 bases at V and 5 bases at J, with 14 bases between. The CDR3 sequence is 14 residues long. From germline, CDR1 is SNHLY and CDR2 FYNNEI. The CDR3 loop reads CASSRDWGRDTQYF. In DNA, the CDR3 is TGTGCCAGCAGTCGGGACTGGGGAAGAGATACGCAGTATTTT.

This clone was detected once. The V and J genes are TRBV27 and TRBJ1-3; weak D call: TRBD1 (6 bases). V lost 6 bases and J lost 2, with 17 bases in between. The germline CDR1 and CDR2 sequences are MNHEY and SMNVEV (reference sequence). There are 16 residues in the CDR3. The DNA of the CDR3 is TGTGCCAGCAGCAAAACCAGGGGTACACCTGGAAACACCATATATTTT. As protein: CASSKTRGTPGNTIYF.

J is TRBJ1-3 and V is TRBV10-3; no firm D call. Trimming left V 8 bases short and J 0 bases short, with 11 bases between. The germline gives CDR1 ENHRY, CDR2 SYGVKD. This CDR3 has 14 amino acids. The CDR3 here is CAIGSLFSGNTIYF. The CDR3 DNA sequence: TGTGCCATCGGTTCCCTATTCTCTGGAAACACCATATATTTT.

The chain carries TRBV6-5 and TRBJ2-1; D not resolved. The CDR3 loop spans 15 amino acids. The V gene lost 2 bases and the J gene lost 6 bases, with 14 bases spanning the gap. Germline assignment: CDR1 MNHEY and CDR2 SVGAGI. CDR3 coding DNA: TGTGCCAGCAGTTACGAGAGCAGGCGAAGCAATGAGCAGTTCTTC. Translating gives CASSYESRRSNEQFF.

The V and J genes are TRBV7-8 and TRBJ2-7, with TRBD2 matching over 11 bases. The CDR3 length is 18 residues. V lost 0 bases, J lost 0 bases, and 7 bases stayed unmatched. Germline CDR1 is SGHVS and CDR2 is FQNEAQ. This CDR3 is CASSLARTSGPSSYEQYF. The CDR3 DNA follows: TGTGCCAGCAGCTTAGCCCGGACTAGCGGGCCAAGCTCCTACGAGCAGTACTTC. Full variable domain (rest looked up from reference TRBV7-8 and TRBJ2-7): GAGVSQSPRYKVAKRGQDVALRCDPISGHVSLFWYQQALGQGPEFLTYFQNEAQLDKSGLPSDRFFAERPEGSVSTLKIQRTQQEDSAVYLCASSLARTSGPSSYEQYFGPGTRLTVT.

The CDR3 spells CASSSSSSVTIYF. The CDR3 DNA follows: TGTGCCAGCAGTTCCTCATCCTCAGTTACCATATATTTT. This sequence joins TRBV12-3 or TRBV12-4 and TRBJ1-3; D gene unclear. Deletions cut 4 bases from V and 10 bases from J, with 14 bases between. The CDR3 is 13 residues long.

V is TRBV5-1 and J is TRBJ2-7; 12 nucleotides line up with TRBD2. Germline loops: CDR1 SGHRS, CDR2 YFSETQ. V lost 4 bases and J lost 5; bases outside the gene matches: 4. CDR3 length equals 14 residues. The CDR3 loop reads CASSLTSGSHEQYF. The CDR3 DNA sequence: TGCGCCAGCAGCCTGACTAGCGGGAGCCACGAGCAGTACTTC.

This clone was detected ten times or more. This rearrangement joins TRBV3-1 (or the pseudogene TRBV3-2) to TRBJ1-2, with D unclear. The CDR3 covers 16 residues. Germline lookup yields CDR1 LGHDT and CDR2 YNNKEL (reference sequence). The V gene lost 0 bases and the J gene lost 4 bases, with 15 bases spanning the gap. The CDR3, as DNA: TGTGCCAGCAGCCAAGATCTCTCGAGGGAGGTCTATGGCTACACCTTC. This encodes CASSQDLSREVYGYTF.